What follows describes a single T cell receptor (beta chain). The target of this receptor is not known. No much larger clone exists at a distance of one base, and base qualities are not known. The cohort comprised 550 to 700 healthy bone marrow donors. Cohort members were all nominally healthy when sampled, although unrecorded immune exposures were likely present. The donor tested CMV seropositive, placing the donor among the 310 or so seropositive members of the cohort. A peripheral blood sample was provided by each donor, and peripheral blood mononuclear cells were used for TCR beta sequencing. Genomic DNA extraction from the blood cell samples was performed with the Qiagen DNeasy Blood Extraction Kit. The sample is drawn from a study of cytomegalovirus exposure and HLA in healthy donors (TCRdb year 2017). Background on the whole study: An earlier analysis of approximately 640 of the donors reported 250 to 300 Gb of sequence data and 100 million to 140 million unique TCR beta sequences from about 179 million T cells. Roughly 300 gigabases of sequencing data and 78 million or so unique TCR sequences were included in an early release covering roughly 700 HLA-typed donors. Among the approximately 420 genotyped donors, around 81% belonged to the genetic ancestry cluster associated with self-reported Caucasian donors. The study aimed to test whether signatures of past pathogen exposure could be identified by cataloging public T cell receptors. The study profiled the T cell repertoires of under 850 subjects by immunosequencing and related them to cytomegalovirus serostatus. A separate validation cohort of approximately 130 different subjects was used in addition to the roughly 720-subject first cohort. The study combined high-throughput TCR immunosequencing, statistical association of individual TCRs with disease status, and machine learning to predict cytomegalovirus infection status. In a later analysis, previously published TCR beta repertoires from 666 donors were re-analyzed and high-resolution HLA genotyping was added so that TCR occurrence patterns could be studied. Rather than using new phenotypic data, the later analysis identified candidate immune exposures from TCR beta sequences and from how often those sequences occurred across donors. An earlier analysis of several hundred of the donors applied high-throughput TCR beta sequencing to assess whether each TCR beta V gene segment acted as functional or pseudogenic. Donor age, sex, ethnicity and CMV serostatus were collected together with the repertoire data. A later genetic analysis used genome-wide SNP genotypes for about 65% of the roughly 700 donors, treating that subset as a discovery cohort. All discovery cohort repertoires had been generated on a single sequencing platform. Class I and class II HLA loci were covered by the typing at four-digit resolution. Typing coverage differed by locus: A, B, C, DRB1 and DQB1 were typed in about 620-640 donors, DQA1 in about 550, DPA1 in around 610, and DPB1 in 472. Roughly 5 DR-DQ haplotypes were handled as single units for association and clustering, since linkage in the cohort was strong. Among a few hundred genotyped donors of the cohort, an average of around 240,000 unique TCR beta nucleotide sequences were sequenced per donor, around 18% of them non-productive.

The full study reports these points: Because counts were too low, 15 to 20 rarely observed V segments, including chromosome 9 orphons, were left out of the earlier analysis of 587 of the donors. According to a later analysis, parvovirus B19, influenza, CMV and Epstein-Barr virus appeared linked to several top co-occurrence clusters. In vitro tests confirmed that three of the cytomegalovirus-associated TCR beta chains recognize cytomegalovirus antigens. Most CMV-associated TCR beta chains appeared to be HLA-restricted in a later analysis, and the HLA associations seemed to be driven largely by CMV exposure. A further reported finding was that TCR beta sequences accurately predicted the HLA-A and HLA-B alleles for most subjects in the first cohort. The sequencing pipeline was judged likely to have produced a cluster of highly shared sequence variants as a technical artifact. A total of roughly 160 TCR beta chains were listed by the study as associated with cytomegalovirus. In a later analysis, HLA-associated TCR beta chains were found to be more clonally expanded and to have lower generation probabilities than equally common non-associated chains. The presence/absence analyses assumed that sequencing depth was roughly uniform across donors, and that assumption may not be true. In a later analysis, the rate of TCR association differed among HLA loci, with DRB1 alleles having the most associated TCRs and HLA-C alleles having the fewest. HLA typing was unavailable for some donors at each locus, so association tests used only the typed subset. Linkage disequilibrium might explain the correlated functional status among segregating V segments, but an unknown experimental factor could not be excluded. Immune exposure information for the cohort was limited to CMV serostatus. Because the 87-base-pair reads could not distinguish some IMGT-functional V segments, including TRBV6-2 and TRBV6-3, those segments were excluded. V-gene and J-gene trimming of TCR beta chains was associated with a missense DCLRE1C variant in a later genetic analysis, and the association was replicated in an independent cohort. A later genetic analysis reported fewer N-insertions in productive TCRs among donors in an Asian-associated ancestry cluster than the 666-donor mean. In an earlier analysis of 587 of the donors, most TCR beta V segments appeared in productive rearrangements about 87% or about 30% of the time, broadly matching IMGT annotations. When HLA alleles, especially DR and DQ, strongly co-occurred, attributing TCR associations to individual alleles was difficult. In both the original and validation cohorts, the classifier was reported to diagnose cytomegalovirus status with high specificity and sensitivity. In a later analysis, about 17,000 TCR beta sequences were associated with specific HLA alleles at a false discovery rate of 0.05. Only TCR beta chains were sequenced in this cohort, and the absence of alpha or paired-chain data limited detectable features. Most TCR sequences were observed very rarely across donors, whereas some public TCRs were present in many individuals. The authors suggested that the approach could potentially be generalized to other disease states and immunological phenotypes.

Receptor amplification or capture employed the immunoSEQ multiplex PCR assay. The multiplex PCR relied on a mix of 60 forward primers for TCR Vbeta segments and 13 reverse primers for TCR Jbeta segments. The CDR3 region of rearranged TCR beta genes was amplified from genomic DNA with a multiplex PCR assay. The Illumina HiSeq System was used to sequence the amplified TCR beta libraries as 87-base-pair reads. For the original study's pipeline: A later analysis tallied 75 million to 85 million unique TCR beta chains across the 666 repertoires, and about 10 million of those chains were shared by two or more donors. A nearest-neighbor algorithm error-corrected the raw reads and collapsed the reads into unique sequences, merging closely related sequences to remove PCR and sequencing errors. To assign V, D and J gene segments, CDR3 sequences were aligned to IMGT reference sequences. For a sequence to be retained, at least a six-nucleotide match to both a V gene segment and a J gene segment was required. Rearrangements were classified as productive when the CDR3 lacked stop codons and remained in frame with V and J, and all other rearrangements were classified as non-productive. CDR3 was defined by IMGT convention, running from the second conserved V-encoded cysteine to the conserved J-encoded phenylalanine. The earlier analysis of about 640 of the donors excluded any sequence lacking an unambiguous match to a single V gene segment. An earlier analysis of a few hundred of the donors called V segments functional above 56.7% productive rearrangements and segregating when the between-donor standard deviation exceeded 5%. A statistical classification framework was developed to diagnose cytomegalovirus status using the catalog of TCR beta chain sequences. In a later analysis, TCR nucleotide sequences were compared against IMGT/GENE-DB human TR gene sequences so that V and J genes could be assigned. Using the TCRdist pipeline, a later analysis assigned CDR3 sequences along with most-parsimonious VDJ recombination scenarios. In a later analysis, every TCR beta chain was defined by the combination of its CDR3 amino acid sequence and its V-gene family, and reads without a unique V-gene family were dropped. To address suspected cross-contamination and a sequencing artifact, a later analysis removed roughly 640 highly shared, low-generation-probability nucleotide sequences. For each public chain, a later analysis derived a clonal expansion index from normalized ranks of inferred template counts within each repertoire. A later analysis computed generation probabilities with a VDJ recombination model fitted to out-of-frame rearrangements, and checked the results against IGoR. In a later analysis, TCR-TCR, TCR-HLA and TCR-CMV co-occurrence was scored with hypergeometric tests, and a repertoire-size bias correction was applied to TCR pairs. A later analysis estimated false discovery rates by permuting HLA or CMV assignments 20 times. In a later analysis, co-occurring TCRs were grouped using DBSCAN, with TCRdist sequence similarity added in when clustering inside HLA-allele-positive subsets. Repertoires with fewer than 30,000 or more than 120,000 public chains, plus five repertoires with anomalous nucleotide sharing, were excluded from co-occurrence clustering. TCRdb's version of the immuneACCESS table is confined to in-frame rearrangements and falls short of the full clone set. An unresolved V gene accounts for under half of the shortfall where checked; the remainder is of unknown origin. V and J calls and clone size are copied from that table; D and trimming were computed from the DNA. Across this sample there are tens of thousands of clones, with 60% to 85% seen only once. Clones ranked in the top ten supply around 4.3% of the sample.

The V and J ends are trimmed by 5 bases and 9 bases, leaving 11 bases between them. CDR1 MNHEY and CDR2 SMNVEV are derived from the germline V gene (reference sequence). Including the terminal cysteine and phenylalanine, the CDR3 comprises 13 residues. Only the CDR3 portion is preserved as DNA: 39 bases, with reading frame beginning at the first base. Sequences were obtained from PBMCs. This chain is built from TRBV27 and TRBJ1-6; TRBD1 is perhaps the D gene, given 6 matching bases. The sequence was collected from a middle-aged woman in good health and CMV-seropositive. The CDR3 protein: CASSNRVRSPLHF. Read as DNA, the sequence is TGTGCCAGCAGTAACAGGGTTCGTTCACCCCTCCACTTT.